This T cell receptor (beta chain) was captured in a study of cytomegalovirus exposure and HLA in healthy donors. This CDR3 has 12 residues. The V gene's germline CDR1 is SEHNR and CDR2 FQNEAQ (reference sequence). V lost 3 bases, J lost 8 bases, and 3 bases stayed unmatched. The PCR ran on 60 Vbeta and 13 Jbeta primers. TCRdb keeps only in-frame clones here, not all; method: immunoSEQ multiplex PCR. The table lists 150,000 to 200,000 clones, about 75% of them singletons. The TCR originated in a female donor in good health and CMV-seronegative. Sequenced: PBMCs. The chain uses TRBV7-9 and TRBJ1-1; 7 bases are shared with TRBD1. CDR3 region: CASSFGQAEAFF. CDR3 coding DNA: TGTGCCAGCAGCTTTGGACAGGCGGAAGCTTTCTTT.